Below are 9 T cell receptor beta chains sequenced from a single sample in a study of CD8 T cells in ankylosing spondylitis. TCRdb processed the 5' RACE reads anew with MiXCR; each CDR3 protein has one entry. Of about 150,000 distinct CDR3 sequences listed, about 32% are singletons. What was sequenced was synovial fluid, either unsorted or a sorted T cell fraction (not recorded which). These receptor sequences come from a male donor with ankylosing spondylitis.

The chain has TRBV20-1 and TRBJ2-5; D uncertain. With 0 bases removed from V and 5 bases from J, the gap between germline ends came to 13 bases. The CDR3 is made up of 14 amino acids. Germline CDR1 is DFQATT and CDR2 is SNEGSKA (reference sequence). The CDR3 spells CSARDLPNGETQYF. CDR3 nucleotide sequence: TGCAGTGCTAGAGATCTCCCAAACGGGGAGACCCAGTACTTC.

The rearrangement links TRBV3-1 to TRBJ2-5; 10 bases align to TRBD2. This CDR3 is 17 amino acids long. Trimming removed 4 bases from V and 0 bases from J; junction bases left unmatched: 8. Germline-derived CDR1 and CDR2 are LGHDT and YNNKEL (reference sequence). The CDR3 bases are TGTGCCAGCAGCCGAGGAGGACTAGCGGCCCACCAAGAGACCCAGTACTTC. Its protein product is CASSRGGLAAHQETQYF.

The rearrangement joins TRBV5-6 to TRBJ1-3; D is undetermined. The CDR3 is 14 amino acids. V lost 1 base, J lost 8 bases, and 13 bases lay in between. The germline gives CDR1 SGHDT, CDR2 YYEEEE. CDR3 in DNA: TGTGCCAGCAGCTTGTCAGGTACTGAAGACACCATATATTTT. Its protein product is CASSLSGTEDTIYF.

The chain has TRBV12-3 or TRBV12-4 and TRBJ1-5, with TRBD1 matching over 10 bases. V was pared by 6 bases and J by 0 bases, with 5 bases of the junction left unmatched. CDR3 length: 16 amino acids. Here the CDR3 reads CASRRGTGDSNQPQHF. Written as DNA, the CDR3 is TGTGCCAGCAGACGCGGGACAGGGGATAGCAATCAGCCCCAGCATTTT.

Concerning this clonotype: One junction end disagrees with the germline gene, perhaps due to a read error. The rearrangement uses TRBV3-1 and TRBJ2-5; 8 bases are a match to TRBD2. The CDR3 spans 17 residues. CDR1 and CDR2 from the germline V gene are LGHDT and YNNKEL (reference sequence). CDR3 sequence reads: CACSRRGGVLIAETQYF. In DNA, the CDR3 is TGTGCCTGCAGCCGACGGGGGGGGGTACTAATAGCTGAGACCCAGTACTTC.

The V call is TRBV7-9, the J call TRBJ1-1; D is ambiguous. Per the germline V gene, CDR1 is SEHNR and CDR2 is FQNEAQ (reference sequence). V lost 11 bases to trimming and J lost 0 bases, with 13 bases between them. CDR3 length: 13 amino acids. The CDR3 loop is CAGVETLNTEAFF. In nucleotides, the CDR3 is TGTGCCGGCGTTGAAACCCTGAACACTGAAGCTTTCTTT.

This clonotype was detected ten times or more. The chain employs TRBV28 and TRBJ2-1; the D gene is possibly TRBD2 (5 bases). The CDR3 spans 19 residues. V was shortened by 1 base and J by 6 bases, with 25 bases between the two germline ends. Germline values: CDR1 MDHEN, CDR2 SYDVKM. The CDR3 DNA sequence: TGTGCCAGCAGTTTATATCGGAGCGGCGAGCATCCGTTTCGCAATGAGCAGTTCTTC. Protein sequence: CASSLYRSGEHPFRNEQFF.

This clonotype has a count of ten or more. DNA of the CDR3: TGTGCCATCAGTGTAGAGGGGACCAACACTGAAGCTTTCTTT. This sequence encodes CAISVEGTNTEAFF. This chain joins TRBV10-3 and TRBJ1-1, with D possibly being TRBD1 (5 bases). This CDR3 comprises 14 residues. Trimming shortened V by 4 bases and J by 2 bases, and 11 bases separated the two germline ends. CDR1 ENHRY and CDR2 SYGVKD come from the germline V gene.

The chain links TRBV6-5 to TRBJ1-4; 7 bases are a match to TRBD1. This CDR3 comprises 15 residues. CDR1 and CDR2 from the germline V gene are MNHEY and SVGAGI. J was trimmed by 4 bases and V by 1 base; bases with no gene match: 3. The CDR3 DNA is TGTGCCAGCAGTTACTTGGGACAGAATAATGAAAAACTGTTTTTT. This sequence encodes CASSYLGQNNEKLFF.